This TCR beta chain was observed in a study of CD8 T cells in Susac syndrome. Turning to the study itself: There were Susac syndrome patients who were therapy-naive at blood draw, others on corticosteroids, and others on intravenous immunoglobulin alone.

Random hexamers were used to reverse transcribe an amount of roughly 0.5 to 1 ug RNA. TCRdb analysed the immunoSEQ multiplex PCR reads with MiXCR anew, one entry per CDR3 protein. The profile shows some 140,000 distinct CDR3 sequences, around 93% of them singletons. This CDR3 comprises 15 residues. V gave up 5 bases and J gave up 2 bases, with 14 bases separating them. CDR1 is MNHNY and CDR2 is SVGAGI in the germline V gene (reference sequence). Remarks on this clonotype: Antigen specificity is unknown.

Points from the study as a whole: In total CD8+ repertoires, sixteen Susac-specific public clones were found, and CD8+ TEMRA repertoires had about five. The number of individuals included in the study's TCR sequencing and HLA analysis was acknowledged as relatively small.

The TCR originated in a human donor with Susac syndrome. The chain has TRBV6-6 and TRBJ2-3; TRBD1 is a possible D gene (6 bases). The sequenced sample was CD8+ T cells from PBMCs. The CDR3 spells CASSPDGQTTDTQYF. As DNA, the CDR3 is TGTGCCAGCAGTCCCGACGGACAGACCACAGATACGCAGTATTTT.